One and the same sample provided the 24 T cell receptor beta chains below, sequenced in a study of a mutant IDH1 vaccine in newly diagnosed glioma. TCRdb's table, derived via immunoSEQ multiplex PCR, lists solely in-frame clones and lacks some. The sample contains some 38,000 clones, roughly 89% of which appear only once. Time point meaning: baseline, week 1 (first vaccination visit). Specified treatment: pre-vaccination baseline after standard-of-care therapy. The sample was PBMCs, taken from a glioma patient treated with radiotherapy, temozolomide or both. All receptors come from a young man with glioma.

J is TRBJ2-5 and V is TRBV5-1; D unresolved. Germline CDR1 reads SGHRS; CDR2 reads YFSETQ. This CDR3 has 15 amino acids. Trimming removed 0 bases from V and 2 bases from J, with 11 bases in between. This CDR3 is CASSLGVLAQETQYF. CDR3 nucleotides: TGCGCCAGCAGCTTGGGTGTCCTGGCTCAAGAGACCCAGTACTTC.

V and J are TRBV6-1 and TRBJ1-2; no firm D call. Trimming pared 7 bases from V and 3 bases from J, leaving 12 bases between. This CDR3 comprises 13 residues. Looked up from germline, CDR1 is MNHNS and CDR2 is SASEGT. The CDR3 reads CASTVHSYYGYTF. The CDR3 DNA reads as TGTGCCAGCACCGTGCACAGCTACTATGGCTACACCTTC.

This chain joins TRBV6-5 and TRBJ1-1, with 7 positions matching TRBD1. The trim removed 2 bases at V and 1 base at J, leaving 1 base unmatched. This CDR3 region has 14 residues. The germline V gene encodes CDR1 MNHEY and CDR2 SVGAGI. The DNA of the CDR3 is TGTGCCAGCAGTTACGACAGGGCGAACACTGAAGCTTTCTTT. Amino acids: CASSYDRANTEAFF.

CDR3 loop: CASSAPTGAGNTIYF. CDR3 nucleotides: TGTGCCAGCAGTGCGCCGACAGGGGCTGGAAACACCATATATTTT. The chain uses TRBV2 and TRBJ1-3, with 8 bases identical to TRBD1. This CDR3 spans 15 amino acids. CDR1 SNHLY and CDR2 FYNNEI come from the germline V gene. Losses at the gene ends were 4 bases for V and 2 bases for J; bases not matched to a gene: 4.

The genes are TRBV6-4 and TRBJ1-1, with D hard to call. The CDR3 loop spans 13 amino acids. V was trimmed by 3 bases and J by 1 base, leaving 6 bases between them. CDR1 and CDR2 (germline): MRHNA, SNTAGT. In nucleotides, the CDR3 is TGTGCCAGCAGTGAGGGGTCGAACACTGAAGCTTTCTTT. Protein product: CASSEGSNTEAFF.

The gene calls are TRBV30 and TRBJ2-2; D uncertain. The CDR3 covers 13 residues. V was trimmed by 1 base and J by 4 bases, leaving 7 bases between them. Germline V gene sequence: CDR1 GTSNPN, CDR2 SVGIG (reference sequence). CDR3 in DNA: TGTGCCTGGAGTGGCGTGATCACCGGGGAGCTGTTTTTT. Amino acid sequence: CAWSGVITGELFF.

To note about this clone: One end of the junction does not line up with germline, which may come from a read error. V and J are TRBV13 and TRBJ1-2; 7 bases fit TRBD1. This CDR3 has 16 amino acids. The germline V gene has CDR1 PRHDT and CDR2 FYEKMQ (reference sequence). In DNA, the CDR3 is TGTGCCAGCAGCCTAGGTCAGACAGGGACCATCTATGGCTACACCTTC. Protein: CASSLGQTGTIYGYTF.

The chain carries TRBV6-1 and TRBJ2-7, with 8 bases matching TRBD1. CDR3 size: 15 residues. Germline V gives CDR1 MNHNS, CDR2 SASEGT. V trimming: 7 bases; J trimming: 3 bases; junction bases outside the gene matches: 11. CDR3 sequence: CASTRSTGVSYEQYF. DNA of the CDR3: TGTGCCAGCACCCGCTCGACAGGGGTAAGCTACGAGCAGTACTTC.

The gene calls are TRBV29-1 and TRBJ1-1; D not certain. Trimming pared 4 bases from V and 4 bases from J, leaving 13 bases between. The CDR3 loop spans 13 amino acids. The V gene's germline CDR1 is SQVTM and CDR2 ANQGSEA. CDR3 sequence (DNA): TGCAGCGTTGGAAGGGCTGAAGGCACTGAAGCTTTCTTT. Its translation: CSVGRAEGTEAFF.

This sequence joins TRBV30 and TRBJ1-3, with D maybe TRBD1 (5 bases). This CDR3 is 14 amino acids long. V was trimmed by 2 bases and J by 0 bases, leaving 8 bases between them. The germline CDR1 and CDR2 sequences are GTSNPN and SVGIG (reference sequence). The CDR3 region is CAWSTGTSGNTIYF. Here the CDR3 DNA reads TGTGCCTGGAGTACAGGCACCTCTGGAAACACCATATATTTT.

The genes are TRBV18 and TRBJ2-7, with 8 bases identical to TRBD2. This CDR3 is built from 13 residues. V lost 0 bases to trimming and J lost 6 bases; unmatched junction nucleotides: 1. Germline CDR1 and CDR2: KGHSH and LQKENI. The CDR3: CASSPPLAGEQYF. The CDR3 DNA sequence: TGTGCCAGCTCACCACCTCTAGCGGGCGAGCAGTACTTC.

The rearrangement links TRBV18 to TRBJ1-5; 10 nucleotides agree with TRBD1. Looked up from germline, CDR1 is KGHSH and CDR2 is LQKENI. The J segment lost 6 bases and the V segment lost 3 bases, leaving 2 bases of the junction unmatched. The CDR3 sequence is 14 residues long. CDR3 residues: CASSPTGGGQPQHF. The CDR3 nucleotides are TGTGCCAGCTCACCGACAGGGGGCGGTCAGCCCCAGCATTTT.

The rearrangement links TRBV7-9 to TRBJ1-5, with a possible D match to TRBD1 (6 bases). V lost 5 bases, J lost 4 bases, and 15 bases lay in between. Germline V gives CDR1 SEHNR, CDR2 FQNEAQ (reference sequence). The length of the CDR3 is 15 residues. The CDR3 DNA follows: TGTGCCAGCAGCCTTAGCGGACAGCCGAATCAGCCCCAGCATTTT. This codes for CASSLSGQPNQPQHF.

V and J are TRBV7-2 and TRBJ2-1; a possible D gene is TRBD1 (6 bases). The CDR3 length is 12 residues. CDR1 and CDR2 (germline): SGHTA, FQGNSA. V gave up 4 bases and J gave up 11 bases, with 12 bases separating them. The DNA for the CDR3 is TGTGCCAGCAGCTCCCAAGGACAGCAGCAGTTCTTC. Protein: CASSSQGQQQFF.

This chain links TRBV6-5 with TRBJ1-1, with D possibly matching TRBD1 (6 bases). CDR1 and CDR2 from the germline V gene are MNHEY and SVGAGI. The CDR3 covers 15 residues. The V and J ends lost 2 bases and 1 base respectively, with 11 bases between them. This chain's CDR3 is CASSYVDRRNTEAFF. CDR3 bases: TGTGCCAGCAGTTACGTCGACAGGAGGAACACTGAAGCTTTCTTT.

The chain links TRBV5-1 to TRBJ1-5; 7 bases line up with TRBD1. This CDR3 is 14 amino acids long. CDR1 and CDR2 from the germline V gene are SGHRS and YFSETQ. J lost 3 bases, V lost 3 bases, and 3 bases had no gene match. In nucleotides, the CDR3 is TGCGCCAGCAGCTCGGGACAGCCCAATCAGCCCCAGCATTTT. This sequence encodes CASSSGQPNQPQHF.

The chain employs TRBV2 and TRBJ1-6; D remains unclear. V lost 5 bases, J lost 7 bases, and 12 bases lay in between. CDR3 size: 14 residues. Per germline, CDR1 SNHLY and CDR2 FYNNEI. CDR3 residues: CASSRGMANSPLHF. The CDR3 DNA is TGTGCCAGCAGTCGGGGAATGGCCAATTCACCCCTCCACTTT.

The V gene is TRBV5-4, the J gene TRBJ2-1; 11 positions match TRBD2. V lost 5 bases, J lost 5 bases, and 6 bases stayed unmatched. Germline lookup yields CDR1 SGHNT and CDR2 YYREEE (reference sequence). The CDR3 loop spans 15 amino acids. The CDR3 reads CASSSGTSGDNEQFF. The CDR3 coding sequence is TGTGCCAGCAGTTCCGGGACTAGCGGTGACAATGAGCAGTTCTTC.

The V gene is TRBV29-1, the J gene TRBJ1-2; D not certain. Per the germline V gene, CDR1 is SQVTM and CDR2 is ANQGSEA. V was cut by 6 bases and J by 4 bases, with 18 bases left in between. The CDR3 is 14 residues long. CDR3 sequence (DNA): TGCAGCGTCGCCCGCCCAGAGAGTAGCTATGGCTACACCTTC. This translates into CSVARPESSYGYTF.

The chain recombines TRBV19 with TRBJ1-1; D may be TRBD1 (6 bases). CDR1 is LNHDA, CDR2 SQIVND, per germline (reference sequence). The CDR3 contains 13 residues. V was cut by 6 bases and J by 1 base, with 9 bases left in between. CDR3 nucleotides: TGTGCCAGTAGGTCCAGGGGGAACACTGAAGCTTTCTTT. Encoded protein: CASRSRGNTEAFF.

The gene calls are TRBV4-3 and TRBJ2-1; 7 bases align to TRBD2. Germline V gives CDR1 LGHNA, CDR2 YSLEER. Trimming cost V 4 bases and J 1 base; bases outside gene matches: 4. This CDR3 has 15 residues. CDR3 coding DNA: TGCGCCAGCAGCCTCGCGGGAGCGTCCTACAATGAGCAGTTCTTC. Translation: CASSLAGASYNEQFF.

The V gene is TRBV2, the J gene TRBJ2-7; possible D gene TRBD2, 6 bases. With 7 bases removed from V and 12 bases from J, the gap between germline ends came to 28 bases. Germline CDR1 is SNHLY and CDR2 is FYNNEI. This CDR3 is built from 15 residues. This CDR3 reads CASKPTSSIGGFAYF. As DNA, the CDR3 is TGTGCCAGCAAGCCGACTAGTTCTATCGGAGGGTTCGCGTACTTC.

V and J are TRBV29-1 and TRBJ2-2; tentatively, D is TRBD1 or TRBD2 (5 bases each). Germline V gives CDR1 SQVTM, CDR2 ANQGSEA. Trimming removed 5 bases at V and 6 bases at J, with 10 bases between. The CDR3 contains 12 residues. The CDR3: CSVRRDAGELFF. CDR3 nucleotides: TGCAGCGTTAGACGGGACGCCGGGGAGCTGTTTTTT.

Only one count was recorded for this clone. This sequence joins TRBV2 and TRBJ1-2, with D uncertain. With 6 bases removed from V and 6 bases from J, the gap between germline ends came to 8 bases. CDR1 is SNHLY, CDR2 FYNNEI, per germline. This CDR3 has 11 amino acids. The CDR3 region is CASSDYDGYTF. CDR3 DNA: TGTGCCAGCAGCGACTACGATGGCTACACCTTC. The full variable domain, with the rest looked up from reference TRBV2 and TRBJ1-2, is EPEVTQTPSHQVTQMGQEVILRCVPISNHLYFYWYRQILGQKVEFLVSFYNNEISEKSEIFDDQFSVERPDGSNFTLKIRSTKLEDSAMYFCASSDYDGYTFGSGTRLTVV.